This TCR beta chain was identified in a study of Ad26.COV2.S vaccination and SARS-CoV-2 variants listed by TCRdb under 2021. General notes on the study: Donors in the vaccine arm were drawn from COV1001, a multicentre, randomized, double-blind, placebo-controlled phase I-IIa trial testing Ad26.COV2.S in healthy adults. Ad26.COV2.S was administered intramuscularly at a dose of 5x10^10 or 1x10^11 viral particles, either as one shot or as two shots given 56 days apart. TCRbeta repertoire sequencing was used to assess the specificity and breadth of SARS-CoV-2-reactive T cell receptors after Ad26.COV2.S vaccination. A total of around 32 samples were included in the TCR-sequenced set, comprising around 20 Ad26.COV2.S vaccine recipients, 5 placebo recipients and 8 SARS-CoV-2 convalescent individuals. Participants in the trial were split at random into five groups of five each, receiving low-dose or high-dose Ad26.COV2.S once or twice, or else placebo on both occasions. Investigators did not know the trial group allocation while performing experiments and assessing outcomes.

As regards this clone: Its cognate antigen has yet to be identified. No quality values exist for individual bases; no much larger clone is one base distant.

Points the paper makes about the study in general: Vaccine and placebo recipients had similar non-spike TCR breadth, a finding consistent with the vaccine containing only spike. Substantial breadth of spike-specific CD8+ and CD4+ T cell responses was reported after vaccination. The study was not powered to compare responses between vaccine doses or regimens. The authors noted that total T cell responses may have been underestimated by the TCR breadth and depth analyses. Spike-specific TCR breadth was higher in Ad26.COV2.S recipients than in placebo recipients (P = 0.0014).

The immunoSEQ Assay was used to sequence TCRbeta CDR3 regions. After extraction, genomic DNA underwent amplification by bias-controlled multiplex PCR, followed by high-throughput sequencing. In the source study's methods: To quantify the absolute abundance of every unique TCRbeta CDR3 region, sequences were collapsed and filtered. T cell fraction was estimated by normalizing TCRbeta template counts to usable DNA, with usable DNA measured through amplification of reference genes found in all nucleated cells. Repertoire TCRs were annotated as SARS-CoV-2-specific by exact matching of V gene, CDR3 amino acid sequence and J gene to a known reactive TCR set. The reference SARS-CoV-2 TCR set came from MIRA and was filtered for enrichment in COVID-19-positive ImmuneCODE repertoires, removing public or cross-reactive TCRs. Based on the MIRA antigens, annotated TCRs were further analysed at the level of specific ORF or position within ORF. Depth was the summed frequency of annotated unique rearrangements, while breadth was defined as annotated unique rearrangements over total unique productive rearrangements. Two-sided Wilcoxon rank-sum tests were used to compare TCR breadth between groups. Held by TCRdb, this immuneACCESS table contains in-frame sequences only and omits some clones. Under half of the omission traces to an unresolved V gene where checked; the cause of the rest is unknown. From that table come the V and J calls and clone size; the DNA was used to work out D and trimming. Within this sample are 200,000 to 300,000 clones, with roughly 90% of them counted one time only. The ten largest clones add up to around 10% of the sample.

Trimming at the junction amounts to 2 bases on V and 2 bases on J, and the germline ends lie 14 bases apart. The germline V gene (reference sequence) sets CDR1 to SEHNR and CDR2 to FQNEAQ. From its cysteine to its phenylalanine, the CDR3 spans 16 amino acids. The DNA shown is the 48-base CDR3, in frame from base 1. This specimen's treatment or condition label, per the study, means: approximately 18 received Ad26.COV2.S at low or high dose, single or two shots; roughly five received placebo; per-sample allocation not given. For vaccine and placebo recipients, the sequenced repertoires came from samples collected on day 63 after the first injection. In Cohort 1b, fewer than 30 adults aged 18-55 years were enrolled at a single site in Boston, USA, between 29 July and 7 August 2020. As a vaccine, Ad26.COV2.S was a replication-incompetent adenovirus type 26 vector that expressed a prefusion-stabilized SARS-CoV-2 spike protein derived from the original Wuhan strain.

The TCR originated in a person aged 18 to 59 who received the Ad26.COV2.S COVID-19 vaccine or a placebo. The V and J genes are TRBV7-9 and TRBJ2-3; no D gene call is confident. The material was peripheral blood, obtained in a trial of Ad26.COV2.S vaccine versus placebo. The sequence in DNA is TGTGCCAGCAGCTTAAAGGTGGTTTCCCTCACAGATACGCAGTATTTT. Translated, this gives CASSLKVVSLTDTQYF.